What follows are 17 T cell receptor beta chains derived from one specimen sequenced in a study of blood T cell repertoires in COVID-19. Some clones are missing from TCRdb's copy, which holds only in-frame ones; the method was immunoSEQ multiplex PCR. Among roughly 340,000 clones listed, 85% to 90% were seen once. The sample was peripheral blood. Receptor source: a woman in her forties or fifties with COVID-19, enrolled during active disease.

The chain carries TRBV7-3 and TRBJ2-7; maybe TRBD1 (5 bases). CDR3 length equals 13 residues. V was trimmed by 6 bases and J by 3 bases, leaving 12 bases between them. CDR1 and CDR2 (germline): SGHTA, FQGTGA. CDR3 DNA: TGTGCCAGCAGTGCTGACAGATACTACGAGCAGTACTTC. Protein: CASSADRYYEQYF.

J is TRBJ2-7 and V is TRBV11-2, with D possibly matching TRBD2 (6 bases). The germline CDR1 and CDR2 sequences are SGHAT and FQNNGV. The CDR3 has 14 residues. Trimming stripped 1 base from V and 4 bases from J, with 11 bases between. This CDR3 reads CASSLVGGWYEQYF. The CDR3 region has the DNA TGTGCCAGCAGCTTAGTTGGAGGGTGGTACGAGCAGTACTTC. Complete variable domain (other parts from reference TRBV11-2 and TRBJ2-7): EAGVAQSPRYKIIEKRQSVAFWCNPISGHATLYWYQQILGQGPKLLIQFQNNGVVDDSQLPKDRFSAERLKGVDSTLKIQPAKLEDSAVYLCASSLVGGWYEQYFGPGTRLTVT.

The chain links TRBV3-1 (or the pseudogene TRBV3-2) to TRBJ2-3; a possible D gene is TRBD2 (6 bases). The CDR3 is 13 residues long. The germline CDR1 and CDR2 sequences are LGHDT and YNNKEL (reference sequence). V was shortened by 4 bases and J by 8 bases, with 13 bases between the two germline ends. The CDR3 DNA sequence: TGTGCCAGCAGCCGCACTAGCACCTCTACGCAGTATTTT. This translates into CASSRTSTSTQYF.

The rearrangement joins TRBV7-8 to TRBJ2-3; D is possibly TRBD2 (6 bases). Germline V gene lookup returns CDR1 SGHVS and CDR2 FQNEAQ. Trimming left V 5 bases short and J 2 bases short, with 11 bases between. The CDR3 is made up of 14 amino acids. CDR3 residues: CASSPGGTTDTQYF. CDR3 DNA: TGTGCCAGCAGCCCCGGCGGGACCACAGATACGCAGTATTTT.

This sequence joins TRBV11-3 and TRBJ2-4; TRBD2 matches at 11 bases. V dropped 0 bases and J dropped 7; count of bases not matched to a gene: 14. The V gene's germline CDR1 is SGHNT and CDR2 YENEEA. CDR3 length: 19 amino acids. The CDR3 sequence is CASSLEGGLAGGRGNIQYF. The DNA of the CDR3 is TGTGCCAGCAGCTTAGAGGGTGGGCTAGCGGGAGGTCGGGGGAACATTCAGTACTTC.

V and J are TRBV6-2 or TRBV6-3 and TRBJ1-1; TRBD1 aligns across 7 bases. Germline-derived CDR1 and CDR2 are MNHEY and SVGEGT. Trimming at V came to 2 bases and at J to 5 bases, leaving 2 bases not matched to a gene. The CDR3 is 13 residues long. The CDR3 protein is CASSYVQGTEAFF. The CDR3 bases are TGTGCCAGCAGTTACGTACAGGGGACTGAAGCTTTCTTT.

The CDR3 coding sequence is TGTGCCAGCAGCTTAGGGGGTGAGGGAATATTAACCTACGAGCAGTACTTC. It codes for CASSLGGEGILTYEQYF. The chain joins TRBV7-2 to TRBJ2-7; a weak D match, TRBD2 (5 bases). The CDR3 sequence is 17 residues long. Trimming took off 1 base at V and 2 bases at J, with 18 bases between the two ends. Looked up from germline, CDR1 is SGHTA and CDR2 is FQGNSA.

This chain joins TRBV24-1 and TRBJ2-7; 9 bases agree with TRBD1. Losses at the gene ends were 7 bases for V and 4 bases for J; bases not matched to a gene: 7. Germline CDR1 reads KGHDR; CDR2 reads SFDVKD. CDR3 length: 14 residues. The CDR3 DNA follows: TGTGCCACCAGACAGGGACAGGGTAATTACGAGCAGTACTTC. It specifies CATRQGQGNYEQYF.

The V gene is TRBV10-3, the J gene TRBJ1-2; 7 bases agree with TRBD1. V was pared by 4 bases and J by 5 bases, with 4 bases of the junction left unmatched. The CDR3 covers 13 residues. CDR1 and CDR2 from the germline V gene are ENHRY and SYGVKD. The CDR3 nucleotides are TGTGCCATCAGTGGAACACAGGGGTATGGCTACACCTTC. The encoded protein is CAISGTQGYGYTF.

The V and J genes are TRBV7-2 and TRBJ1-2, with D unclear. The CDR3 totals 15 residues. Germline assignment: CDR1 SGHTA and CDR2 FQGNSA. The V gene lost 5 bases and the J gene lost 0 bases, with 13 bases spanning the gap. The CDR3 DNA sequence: TGTGCCAGCAGCACCCCGAAGAGAGCTAACTATGGCTACACCTTC. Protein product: CASSTPKRANYGYTF.

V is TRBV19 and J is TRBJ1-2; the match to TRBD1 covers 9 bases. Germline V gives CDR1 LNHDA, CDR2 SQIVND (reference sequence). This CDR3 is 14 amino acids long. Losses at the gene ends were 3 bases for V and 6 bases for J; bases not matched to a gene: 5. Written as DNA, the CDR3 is TGTGCCAGTAGTATCGGACAGGGGTCAAATGGCTACACCTTC. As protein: CASSIGQGSNGYTF.

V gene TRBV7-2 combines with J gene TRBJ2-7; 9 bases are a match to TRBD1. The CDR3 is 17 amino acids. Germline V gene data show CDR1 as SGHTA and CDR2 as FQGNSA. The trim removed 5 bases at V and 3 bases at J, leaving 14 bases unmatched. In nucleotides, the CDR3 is TGTGCCAGCAGCCCGCGGACCCGGGGACAGGGAGGCTACGAGCAGTACTTC. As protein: CASSPRTRGQGGYEQYF. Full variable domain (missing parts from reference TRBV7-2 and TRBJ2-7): GAGVSQSPSNKVTEKGKDVELRCDPISGHTALYWYRQSLGQGLEFLIYFQGNSAPDKSGLPSDRFSAERTGGSVSTLTIQRTQQEDSAVYLCASSPRTRGQGGYEQYFGPGTRLTVT.

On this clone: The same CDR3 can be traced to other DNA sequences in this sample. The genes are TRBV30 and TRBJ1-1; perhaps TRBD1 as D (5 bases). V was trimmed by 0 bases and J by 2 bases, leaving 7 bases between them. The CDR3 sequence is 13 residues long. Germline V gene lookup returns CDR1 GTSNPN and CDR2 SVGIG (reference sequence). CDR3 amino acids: CAWSVQDNTEAFF. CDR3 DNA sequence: TGTGCCTGGAGTGTACAGGACAACACTGAAGCTTTCTTT.

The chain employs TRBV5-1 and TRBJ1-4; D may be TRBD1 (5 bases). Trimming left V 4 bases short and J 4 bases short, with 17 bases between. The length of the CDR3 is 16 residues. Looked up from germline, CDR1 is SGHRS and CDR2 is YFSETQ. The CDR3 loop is CASSVDAGGINEKLFF. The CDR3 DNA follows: TGCGCCAGCAGCGTCGACGCGGGGGGTATTAATGAAAAACTGTTTTTT.

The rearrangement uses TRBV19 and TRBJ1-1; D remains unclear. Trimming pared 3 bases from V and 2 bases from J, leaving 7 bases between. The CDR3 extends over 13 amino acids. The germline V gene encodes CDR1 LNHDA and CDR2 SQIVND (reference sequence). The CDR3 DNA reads TGTGCCAGTAGTATCGTACAAAACACTGAAGCTTTCTTT. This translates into CASSIVQNTEAFF.

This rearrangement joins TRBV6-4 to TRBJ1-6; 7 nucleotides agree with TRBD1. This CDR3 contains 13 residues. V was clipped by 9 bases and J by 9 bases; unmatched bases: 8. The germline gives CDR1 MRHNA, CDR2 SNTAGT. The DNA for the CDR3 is TGTGCCAGTTCGAGGGGGCCCGGTTCACCCCTCCACTTT. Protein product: CASSRGPGSPLHF.

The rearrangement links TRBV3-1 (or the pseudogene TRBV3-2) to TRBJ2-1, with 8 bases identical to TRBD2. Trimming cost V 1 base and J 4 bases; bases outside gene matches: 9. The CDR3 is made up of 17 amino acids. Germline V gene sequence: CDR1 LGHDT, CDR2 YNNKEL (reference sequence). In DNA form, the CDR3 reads TGTGCCAGCAGCCAAGTTAGAGCGGGAGTGGGGTACAATGAGCAGTTCTTC. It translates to CASSQVRAGVGYNEQFF.